These T cell receptor beta chains were read from a single sample in a study of blood T cell repertoires in COVID-19. TCRdb's table, derived via immunoSEQ multiplex PCR, lists solely in-frame clones and lacks some. The sample includes about 170,000 clones, approximately 84% of them seen just once. The sequenced material came from peripheral blood. All receptors derive from a man aged 35 to 55 who had recovered from COVID-19. CDR3s include the opening cysteine and the closing phenylalanine or tryptophan. The order of the fields is CDR3 DNA, CDR3 protein, V gene, D gene, CDR3 length, clone size, J gene. The D gene is left open where the match is weak. Clone size is not always given. Where it is, it says once, few, many or a class for expanded clones.

TGTGCCAGCACCACAGGGTGGAGTTCACCCCTCCACTTT | CASTTGWSSPLHF | TRBV2 | NA | 13 | NA | TRBJ1-6
TGTGCCAGCAGCTTAGGGATCGGGAGGCGGAATGAGCAGTTCTTC | CASSLGIGRRNEQFF | TRBV7-8 | TRBD2 | 15 | NA | TRBJ2-1
TGTGCCAGCAGCTTACGGGTAGCGGGCGAATCTGGGGCCAACGTCCTGACTTTC | CASSLRVAGESGANVLTF | TRBV11-2 | TRBD2 | 18 | NA | TRBJ2-6
TGTGCCATTCTGCAGGCAGGCCTCGGAGAGCAGTTCTTC | CAILQAGLGEQFF | TRBV2 | NA | 13 | once | TRBJ2-1
TGTGCCAGCAGCTTAGAATCCGACCTGCGGGGACAGCCCCAGCATTTT | CASSLESDLRGQPQHF | TRBV7-8 | NA | 16 | NA | TRBJ1-5
TGTGCCAGTAGGTCGGGGGGAACGAACACCGGGGAGCTGTTTTTT | CASRSGGTNTGELFF | TRBV19 | TRBD2 | 15 | NA | TRBJ2-2
TGTGCCAGCAGTGAACGCCCGGGAGGGGGCACCGGGGAGCTGTTTTTT | CASSERPGGGTGELFF | TRBV2 | TRBD2 | 16 | NA | TRBJ2-2
TGTGCCAGCAGGGGGACAGGGCTTTCTAACTATGGCTACACCTTC | CASRGTGLSNYGYTF | TRBV25-1 | TRBD1 | 15 | NA | TRBJ1-2
TGTGCCAGTAGTATGGGGGCCTACCGCACAGATACGCAGTATTTT | CASSMGAYRTDTQYF | TRBV19 | NA | 15 | NA | TRBJ2-3
TGTGCCAGCAGCCAAACCTCTTACAGCTACGAGCAGTACTTC | CASSQTSYSYEQYF | TRBV3-1/TRBV3-2 | NA | 14 | NA | TRBJ2-7
TGTGCCAGCAGCGTAGAAAGGATTGGAAGGGAGGGCTACACCTTC | CASSVERIGREGYTF | TRBV9 | NA | 15 | NA | TRBJ1-2
TGTGCCAGCAGTTACTCTCTCCCCAATCAGCCCCAGCATTTT | CASSYSLPNQPQHF | TRBV6-2/TRBV6-3 | NA | 14 | NA | TRBJ1-5